These T cell receptor beta chains were read from a single sample in a study of T cells expressing NK-cell markers. TCRdb re-called the 5' RACE reads and shows each CDR3 protein once, DNA omitted. Its table lists 300,000 to 500,000 distinct CDR3 sequences. What was sequenced was blood T cells: a sorted CD56 or NKG2C T cell subset, CD4+ or CD8+ T cells, or bulk PBMC T cells (not recorded which). All receptors come from a woman between 45 and 65 years old in good health. Both conserved end residues are part of each CDR3.

>TRBJ2-2|16|TRBV5-6
CASSLGGGTGTGELFF
>TRBJ2-3|15|TRBV11-2
CASSLVDSRQDTQYF
>TRBJ2-1|13|TRBV24-1
CATGVAGANEQFF
>TRBJ2-2|15|TRBV10-2
CASRDPGLEAGELFF
>TRBJ2-2|15|TRBV9
CASSVVKTGAGELFF
>TRBJ1-1|14|TRBV4-2
CASSLTGTGFEAFF
>TRBJ1-1|12|TRBV6-2/TRBV6-3
CASSWSRREAFF
>TRBJ1-1|14|TRBV28
CASRPGGWNTEAFF
>TRBJ2-5|15|TRBV29-1
CSLRPGQGMGETQYF
>TRBJ2-5|15|TRBV24-1
CATSDAGTGLETQYF
>TRBJ2-5|14|TRBV6-5
CASSYSPGAETQYF
>TRBJ2-2|15|TRBV12-3/TRBV12-4
CASSFLGLATGELFF
>TRBJ2-1|13|TRBV15
CATNLLVYNEQFF
>TRBJ2-3|17|TRBV28
CASSLGLAGGFTDTQYF
>TRBJ2-3|16|TRBV3-1
CASSQGGSRRLDTQYF
>TRBJ1-6|14|TRBV29-1
CSVREGADNSPLHF
>TRBJ2-2|17|TRBV7-8
CASSLRPAGANTGELFF
>TRBJ2-2|16|TRBV19
CASTFPGLAGSGELFF
>TRBJ2-1|13|TRBV7-9
CASNSGRANEQFF
>TRBJ2-3|17|TRBV11-2
CASSFQETRISTDTQYF
>TRBJ2-7|15|TRBV11-2
CASSSRQGRTYEQYF
>TRBJ2-1|15|TRBV7-9
CASSFYAGNYNEQFF
>TRBJ2-5|14|TRBV30
CAWEGTASQETQYF
>TRBJ1-4|15|TRBV6-6
CASSYGRVTNEKLFF